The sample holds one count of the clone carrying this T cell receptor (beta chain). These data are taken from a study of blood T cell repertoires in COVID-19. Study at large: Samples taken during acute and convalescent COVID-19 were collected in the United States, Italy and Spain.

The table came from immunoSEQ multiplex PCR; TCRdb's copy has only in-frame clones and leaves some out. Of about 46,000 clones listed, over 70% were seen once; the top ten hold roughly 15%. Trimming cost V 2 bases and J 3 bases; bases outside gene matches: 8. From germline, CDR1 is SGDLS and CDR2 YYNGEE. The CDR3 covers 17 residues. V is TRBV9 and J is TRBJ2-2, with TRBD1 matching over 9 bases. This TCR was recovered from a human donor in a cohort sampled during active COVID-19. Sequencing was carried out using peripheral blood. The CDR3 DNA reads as TGTGCCAGCAGCGTCGGGACAGGGAGGATCGACACCGGGGAGCTGTTTTTT. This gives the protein CASSVGTGRIDTGELFF.